A selection of T cell receptor beta chains follows, all from one sample in a study of T cells in Graves' hyperthyroidism and ophthalmopathy. MiXCR was run by TCRdb on the multiplex PCR reads, yielding one entry per CDR3 protein. This sample has hundreds of thousands of distinct CDR3 sequences, with 20% to 25% found just once. Sequenced material: blood. The receptors derive from a man in his forties or fifties with Graves' hyperthyroidism that later progressed to Graves' ophthalmopathy. Each CDR3 is given with its conserved first and last residue. D genes are given only for firm matches. Clone size, where shown, is once, few, many, or a class for clones that have expanded.

d_gene: TRBD2; j_gene: TRBJ2-1; v_gene: TRBV6-2/TRBV6-3; abundance: -; CDR3nt: TGTGCCACCGGACTAGCGGGGGTTTTATACAATGAGCAGTTCTTC; CDR3aa: CATGLAGVLYNEQFF
d_gene: TRBD1; j_gene: TRBJ1-1; v_gene: TRBV14; abundance: many; CDR3nt: TGTGCCAGCAGGCGGACAGGCAGAACTGAAGCTTTCTTT; CDR3aa: CASRRTGRTEAFF
d_gene: -; j_gene: TRBJ2-4; v_gene: TRBV28; abundance: many; CDR3nt: TGTGCCAGCAGTTTATCCGGCAGAACCGCCAAAAACATTCAGTACTTC; CDR3aa: CASSLSGRTAKNIQYF
d_gene: -; j_gene: TRBJ2-7; v_gene: TRBV20-1; abundance: many; CDR3nt: TGCAGTGCTTTACGTCCGAGCTACGAGCAGTACTTC; CDR3aa: CSALRPSYEQYF
d_gene: -; j_gene: TRBJ2-4; v_gene: TRBV18; abundance: many; CDR3nt: TGTGCCAGCTCAGAGTACAGGGACTTGGGTAACATTCAGTACTTC; CDR3aa: CASSEYRDLGNIQYF
d_gene: -; j_gene: TRBJ2-7; v_gene: TRBV14; abundance: many; CDR3nt: TGTGCCAGCAGCCAAGGGTTTTTGAGGAGCGTTAGCTCCTACGAGCAGTACTTC; CDR3aa: CASSQGFLRSVSSYEQYF
d_gene: TRBD1; j_gene: TRBJ2-7; v_gene: TRBV14; abundance: many; CDR3nt: TGTGCCAGCAGCCAATACGCTCGACGGGACAGGGGAGACTACGAGCAGTACTTC; CDR3aa: CASSQYARRDRGDYEQYF
d_gene: -; j_gene: TRBJ2-2; v_gene: TRBV13; abundance: many; CDR3nt: TGTGCCAGCAGCTTAGGCCGACTGATTACGCCCGGGGAGCTGTTTTTT; CDR3aa: CASSLGRLITPGELFF
d_gene: -; j_gene: TRBJ2-5; v_gene: TRBV12-5; abundance: many; CDR3nt: TGTGCTAGTGGTTTCGGGCAGGCACAAGAGACCCAGTACTTC; CDR3aa: CASGFGQAQETQYF
d_gene: -; j_gene: TRBJ1-2; v_gene: TRBV11-2; abundance: many; CDR3nt: TGTGCCAGCAGCACCGACAGGTCTAACTATGGCTACACCTTC; CDR3aa: CASSTDRSNYGYTF
d_gene: TRBD1; j_gene: TRBJ1-5; v_gene: TRBV19; abundance: many; CDR3nt: TGTGCCAGTAGCACAGGGGGCACCTATAGCAATCAGCCCCAGCATTTT; CDR3aa: CASSTGGTYSNQPQHF
d_gene: -; j_gene: TRBJ2-1; v_gene: TRBV12-3/TRBV12-4; abundance: many; CDR3nt: TGTGCCAGCAGACGTAACTCCTACAATGAGCAGTTCTTC; CDR3aa: CASRRNSYNEQFF
d_gene: -; j_gene: TRBJ2-5; v_gene: TRBV11-1; abundance: -; CDR3nt: TGTGCCAGCAGCTTAAGCGTCGTAGAGACCCAGTACTTC; CDR3aa: CASSLSVVETQYF
d_gene: -; j_gene: TRBJ1-3; v_gene: TRBV15; abundance: -; CDR3nt: TGTGCCACCAGCTGGGAGGTTGACTCTGGAAACACCATATATTTT; CDR3aa: CATSWEVDSGNTIYF
d_gene: TRBD1; j_gene: TRBJ1-2; v_gene: TRBV12-3/TRBV12-4; abundance: few; CDR3nt: TGTGCCAGCAGGGGAGGGACGACAGGGTTCGGGAATGACTACACCTTC; CDR3aa: CASRGGTTGFGNDYTF
d_gene: TRBD2; j_gene: TRBJ2-2; v_gene: TRBV2; abundance: -; CDR3nt: TGTGCCAGCAGTGAGGGACTAGCGGAGGACGGGGAGCTGTTTTTT; CDR3aa: CASSEGLAEDGELFF
d_gene: TRBD1; j_gene: TRBJ2-7; v_gene: TRBV27; abundance: -; CDR3nt: TGTGCCAGCAGTCCTGACAGGGTTATCCACGAGCAGTACTTC; CDR3aa: CASSPDRVIHEQYF
d_gene: -; j_gene: TRBJ1-2; v_gene: TRBV7-9; abundance: many; CDR3nt: TGTGCCAGCAGCTTAGCGGCAGGAGTCAACTATGGCTACACCTTC; CDR3aa: CASSLAAGVNYGYTF
d_gene: TRBD1; j_gene: TRBJ2-6; v_gene: TRBV9; abundance: many; CDR3nt: TGTGCCAGCAGCGTAGCCCCCGGGACAGGGTGGGGGAACTCTGGGGCCAACGTCCTGACTTTC; CDR3aa: CASSVAPGTGWGNSGANVLTF
d_gene: TRBD1; j_gene: TRBJ2-7; v_gene: TRBV5-1; abundance: many; CDR3nt: TGCGCCAGCAGCTTCGGGGACAGTTCCTACGAGCAGTACTTC; CDR3aa: CASSFGDSSYEQYF
d_gene: -; j_gene: TRBJ2-7; v_gene: TRBV12-3/TRBV12-4; abundance: many; CDR3nt: TGTGCCAGCAGTTTATTCGGTAGGCAGGAATCCTACGAGCAGTACTTC; CDR3aa: CASSLFGRQESYEQYF
d_gene: TRBD1; j_gene: TRBJ1-5; v_gene: TRBV5-1; abundance: many; CDR3nt: TGCGCCAGCAGCCTAAGCGGACAGGATCAGCCCCAGCATTTT; CDR3aa: CASSLSGQDQPQHF
d_gene: TRBD2; j_gene: TRBJ2-2; v_gene: TRBV12-3/TRBV12-4; abundance: many; CDR3nt: TGTGCCACCCTACCCCGCGGGAGGGCCCCCGGGGAGCTGTTTTTT; CDR3aa: CATLPRGRAPGELFF
d_gene: -; j_gene: TRBJ2-5; v_gene: TRBV29-1; abundance: many; CDR3nt: TGCAGCGTTGAAGGAGTCCAATCTACCCAGTACTTC; CDR3aa: CSVEGVQSTQYF
d_gene: TRBD2; j_gene: TRBJ2-7; v_gene: TRBV29-1; abundance: many; CDR3nt: TGCAGCGTTCAGACTAGCGGGAGTCACGAGCAGTACTTC; CDR3aa: CSVQTSGSHEQYF
d_gene: TRBD1; j_gene: TRBJ1-1; v_gene: TRBV6-2/TRBV6-3; abundance: -; CDR3nt: TGTACCAGCAGTTACTATCCGGGACAGGGGGTCACTGAAGCTTTCTTT; CDR3aa: CTSSYYPGQGVTEAFF
d_gene: -; j_gene: TRBJ1-3; v_gene: TRBV29-1; abundance: once; CDR3nt: TGCAGCGTTGTGGCCAGCTCTGGAAACACCATATATTTT; CDR3aa: CSVVASSGNTIYF
d_gene: TRBD1; j_gene: TRBJ1-2; v_gene: TRBV7-2; abundance: many; CDR3nt: TGTGCCAGCAGCTTAGCCGGGACAGGGGGGTTCTATGGCTACACCTTC; CDR3aa: CASSLAGTGGFYGYTF
d_gene: -; j_gene: TRBJ2-7; v_gene: TRBV9; abundance: many; CDR3nt: TGTGCCAGCAGCACCACAGAGTTCTCCTACGAGCAGTACTTC; CDR3aa: CASSTTEFSYEQYF
d_gene: -; j_gene: TRBJ1-1; v_gene: TRBV6-5; abundance: many; CDR3nt: TGTGCCAGCAGTTACTCAAGGGAGCAGATGAACACTGAAGCTTTCTTT; CDR3aa: CASSYSREQMNTEAFF
d_gene: TRBD2; j_gene: TRBJ2-7; v_gene: TRBV10-3; abundance: many; CDR3nt: TGTGCCATCAGTGAGGCTAGCGGGAGTGCCTACGAGCAGTACTTC; CDR3aa: CAISEASGSAYEQYF
d_gene: TRBD2; j_gene: TRBJ2-2; v_gene: TRBV20-1; abundance: many; CDR3nt: TGCAGTGCTAGAGATCCGGGGGGGTTGGACACCGGGGAGCTGTTTTTT; CDR3aa: CSARDPGGLDTGELFF
d_gene: -; j_gene: TRBJ1-1; v_gene: TRBV7-4; abundance: many; CDR3nt: TGTGCCAGCAGCTTACCGAACAGGGCCACAAGCACTGAAGCTTTCTTT; CDR3aa: CASSLPNRATSTEAFF
d_gene: TRBD2; j_gene: TRBJ2-7; v_gene: TRBV18; abundance: many; CDR3nt: TGTGCCAGCTCACCCACGACTAGCTTTTACGAGCAGTACTTC; CDR3aa: CASSPTTSFYEQYF
d_gene: -; j_gene: TRBJ2-2; v_gene: TRBV5-1; abundance: many; CDR3nt: TGCGCCAGCAGCTTCGGTGTTAGCGGAAGGACCGGGGAGCTGTTTTTT; CDR3aa: CASSFGVSGRTGELFF
d_gene: TRBD1; j_gene: TRBJ2-7; v_gene: TRBV20-1; abundance: many; CDR3nt: TGCAGTGCTAGGCCGGGACAGGGGGTCGGAAGCTCCTACGAGCAGTACTTC; CDR3aa: CSARPGQGVGSSYEQYF
d_gene: TRBD2; j_gene: TRBJ2-5; v_gene: TRBV9; abundance: many; CDR3nt: TGTGCCAGCAGCCCGAGGGGACTAGCGGGAGGAGGAGAGACCCAGTACTTC; CDR3aa: CASSPRGLAGGGETQYF
d_gene: -; j_gene: TRBJ1-2; v_gene: TRBV27; abundance: -; CDR3nt: TGTGCCAGCAGTTTGGTCTCCACTGGGAGGGGAGTCGACGGCTACACCTTC; CDR3aa: CASSLVSTGRGVDGYTF
d_gene: -; j_gene: TRBJ2-5; v_gene: TRBV20-1; abundance: many; CDR3nt: TGCAGTGCTAGAGGAGGGGACTCCAAAGAGACCCAGTACTTC; CDR3aa: CSARGGDSKETQYF
d_gene: -; j_gene: TRBJ2-5; v_gene: TRBV11-2; abundance: many; CDR3nt: TGTGCCAGCAGCCACCCTCCCCAAGAGACCCAGTACTTC; CDR3aa: CASSHPPQETQYF
d_gene: TRBD2; j_gene: TRBJ2-7; v_gene: TRBV29-1; abundance: few; CDR3nt: TGCAGCGTCTTTGGGGCGGGAGGAATGGGGGAGCAGTACTTC; CDR3aa: CSVFGAGGMGEQYF
d_gene: -; j_gene: TRBJ2-2; v_gene: TRBV6-1; abundance: many; CDR3nt: TGTGCCAGCAGTGAAGCCCAAAGAAACACCGGGGAGCTGTTTTTT; CDR3aa: CASSEAQRNTGELFF
d_gene: -; j_gene: TRBJ1-3; v_gene: TRBV30; abundance: -; CDR3nt: TGTGCCTGGGCTAATGGAAACACCATATATTTT; CDR3aa: CAWANGNTIYF
d_gene: -; j_gene: TRBJ1-1; v_gene: TRBV29-1; abundance: many; CDR3nt: TGCAGCGCCAATGGGGGGACTGAAGCTTTCTTT; CDR3aa: CSANGGTEAFF
d_gene: TRBD1; j_gene: TRBJ2-5; v_gene: TRBV6-1; abundance: many; CDR3nt: TGTGCCAGCAAAGGTGCTGGGGGACAGGGGAGGGAGACCCAGTACTTC; CDR3aa: CASKGAGGQGRETQYF
d_gene: -; j_gene: TRBJ1-1; v_gene: TRBV19; abundance: many; CDR3nt: TGTGCCACAGGACCTACCCTGAACACTGAAGCTTTCTTT; CDR3aa: CATGPTLNTEAFF
d_gene: -; j_gene: TRBJ1-3; v_gene: TRBV28; abundance: many; CDR3nt: TGTGCCAGCATTGCCCTGTGGAACTCTGGAAACACCATATATTTT; CDR3aa: CASIALWNSGNTIYF
d_gene: -; j_gene: TRBJ2-7; v_gene: TRBV12-3/TRBV12-4; abundance: many; CDR3nt: TGTGCCAGCAGTCACACCCTCGGGGACAACTCCTACGAGCAGTACTTC; CDR3aa: CASSHTLGDNSYEQYF
d_gene: TRBD2; j_gene: TRBJ2-1; v_gene: TRBV2; abundance: many; CDR3nt: TGTGCCAGCAGGATTAGCGGGAGGGTGCAGTTCTTC; CDR3aa: CASRISGRVQFF
d_gene: TRBD2; j_gene: TRBJ2-7; v_gene: TRBV6-2/TRBV6-3; abundance: many; CDR3nt: TGTGCCAGCAGTTACTCACCTAGCGGGAACGGCGAGCAGTACTTC; CDR3aa: CASSYSPSGNGEQYF
d_gene: TRBD2; j_gene: TRBJ2-5; v_gene: TRBV29-1; abundance: -; CDR3nt: TGCAGCGGGAGACTAGCGCCAGAGACCCAGTACTTC; CDR3aa: CSGRLAPETQYF
d_gene: -; j_gene: TRBJ2-7; v_gene: TRBV2; abundance: -; CDR3nt: TGTGCCAGCAATCAGGACAGCTACGAGCAGTACTTC; CDR3aa: CASNQDSYEQYF
d_gene: -; j_gene: TRBJ1-5; v_gene: TRBV12-3/TRBV12-4; abundance: -; CDR3nt: TGTGCCAGCAGTTCCACTTACAGGGACCCTTATAGCAATCAGCCCCAGCATTTT; CDR3aa: CASSSTYRDPYSNQPQHF
d_gene: TRBD2; j_gene: TRBJ2-2; v_gene: TRBV7-3; abundance: many; CDR3nt: TGTGCCAGCAGCTCCAGGTCAGGACTAGCGTTCGCCGGGGAGCTGTTTTTT; CDR3aa: CASSSRSGLAFAGELFF
d_gene: -; j_gene: TRBJ2-4; v_gene: TRBV5-1; abundance: -; CDR3nt: TGCGCCAGCAGCTTGGGGCAGCTCCGGGACATTCAGTACTTC; CDR3aa: CASSLGQLRDIQYF